Below, one T cell receptor (beta chain) is given with its context. What it recognizes is unknown. The data originate from a study of vaccination and CD4 T cells after COVID-19. Described treatment: approximately 9-day PBMC culture with coronavirus spike peptide pools or control peptides (ViraFEST assay). Study-wide results and limits: The median number of SARS-CoV-2-reactive clonotypes increased from 21 to 38, a change that did not reach significance.

Oncomine TCR Beta short-read sequencing was applied to DNA from cultured CD4+ T cells. TCRdb analysed the PCR reads with MiXCR anew, one entry per CDR3 protein. The sample contains roughly 16,000 distinct CDR3 sequences, under 75% of which appear only once. Sequencing was done on a sample of CD4+ T cells from blood, cultured in vitro. The TCR originated in a human donor who had recovered from COVID-19.

The CDR3 loop reads CASSDRWQQYF. In nucleotides, the CDR3 is TGTGCCAGCAGCGACAGGTGGCAGCAGTACTTC. The gene calls are TRBV6-1 and TRBJ2-7; possibly TRBD1 for D (6 bases). The length of the CDR3 is 11 residues. Per germline, CDR1 MNHNS and CDR2 SASEGT. V was clipped by 6 bases and J by 8 bases, with 11 bases between them.